This T cell receptor beta chain was found in a study of spatial heterogeneity in lung cancer. Study details: Matched bulk RNA-seq provided a T cell module score, and TCR transcript counts in tumor regions correlated strongly with it.

Described time point: sample taken at primary tumor resection. The study's findings and limits: Tracking of tumor mutation counts was seen in expanded intratumoral alpha and beta TCR counts.

Per germline, CDR1 SGHRS and CDR2 YFSETQ. The CDR3 runs 12 residues. The V end was cut by 0 bases, the J end by 8 bases, with 5 bases between. Each CDR3 protein is one row after TCRdb ran MiXCR on the 5' RACE reads. The sample carries around 6,000 distinct CDR3 sequences, under 20% recorded once. This clonotype showed up many times. Antigen specificity is unknown. The specimen was lung tumor tissue, collected at surgery. V gene TRBV5-1 combines with J gene TRBJ1-4; D unresolved. This TCR came from a male donor with early-stage non-small cell lung cancer. CDR3 amino acids: CASSLGGEKLFF. Here the CDR3 DNA reads TGCGCCAGCAGCTTGGGAGGGGAAAAACTGTTTTTT.